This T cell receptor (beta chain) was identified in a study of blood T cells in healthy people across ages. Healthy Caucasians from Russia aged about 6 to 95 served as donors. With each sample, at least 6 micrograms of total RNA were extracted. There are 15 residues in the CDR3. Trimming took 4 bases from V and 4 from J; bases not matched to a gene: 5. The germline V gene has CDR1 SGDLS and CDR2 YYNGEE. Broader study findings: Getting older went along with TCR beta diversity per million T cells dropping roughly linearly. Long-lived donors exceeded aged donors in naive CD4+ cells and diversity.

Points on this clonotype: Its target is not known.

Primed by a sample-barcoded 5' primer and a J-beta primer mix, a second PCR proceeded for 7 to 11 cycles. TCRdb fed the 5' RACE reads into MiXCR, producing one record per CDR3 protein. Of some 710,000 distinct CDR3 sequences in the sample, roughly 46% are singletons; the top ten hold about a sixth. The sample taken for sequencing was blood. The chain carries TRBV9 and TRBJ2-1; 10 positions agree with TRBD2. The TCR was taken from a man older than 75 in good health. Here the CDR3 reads CASSPGLANYNEQFF. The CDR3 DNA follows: TGTGCCAGCAGCCCGGGACTAGCGAATTACAATGAGCAGTTCTTC.